This paragraph reports one TCR beta chain. The entry originates in a study of blood T cell repertoires in COVID-19. Study as a whole: Collection of acute and convalescent COVID-19 samples took place in the United States, Italy and Spain. T cells, B-cell-depleted T cells, or PBMCs supplied cDNA or gDNA.

Under the authors' procedure: Reference gene primer amplification gave nucleated cell count estimates. TCRdb's copy holds only in-frame clones and misses some; the assay was immunoSEQ multiplex PCR. Clone size and V and J calls were adopted from that table, with D and trimming inferred from the DNA. The repertoire includes over 250,000 clones, 89% of them detected once, and around 13% sits in the top ten. V lost 5 bases, J lost 2 bases, and 3 bases stayed unmatched. From germline, CDR1 is SGHTS and CDR2 YDEGEE. The CDR3 length is 14 residues. The V call is TRBV5-8, the J call TRBJ1-5; TRBD1 aligns across 8 bases. The TCR comes from a woman aged 55-69 years with acute or convalescent COVID-19. Specimen: peripheral blood. The CDR3, as DNA: TGTGCCAGCAGTCAGGGGGCGGGCAATCAGCCCCAGCATTTT. This translates into CASSQGAGNQPQHF. Together with reference TRBV5-8 and TRBJ1-5, the CDR3 gives the full variable domain: EAGVTQSPTHLIKTRGQQATLRCSPISGHTSVYWYQQALGLGLQFLLWYDEGEERNRGNFPPRFSGRQFPNYSSELNVNALELEDSALYLCASSQGAGNQPQHFGDGTRLSIL.